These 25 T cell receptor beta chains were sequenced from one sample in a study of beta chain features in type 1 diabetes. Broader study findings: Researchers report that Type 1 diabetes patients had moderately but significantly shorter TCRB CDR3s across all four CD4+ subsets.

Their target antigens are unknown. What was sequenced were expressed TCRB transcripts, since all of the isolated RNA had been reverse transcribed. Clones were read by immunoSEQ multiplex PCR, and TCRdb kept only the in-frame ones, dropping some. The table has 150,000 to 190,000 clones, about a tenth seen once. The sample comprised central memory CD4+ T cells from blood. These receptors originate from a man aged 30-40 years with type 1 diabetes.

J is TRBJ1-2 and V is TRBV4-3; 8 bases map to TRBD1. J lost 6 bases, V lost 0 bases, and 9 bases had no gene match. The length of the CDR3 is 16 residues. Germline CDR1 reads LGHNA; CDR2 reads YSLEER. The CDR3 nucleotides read TGCGCCAGCAGCCAAGAGACCCACGGACAGGGTAATGGCTACACCTTC. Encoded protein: CASSQETHGQGNGYTF.

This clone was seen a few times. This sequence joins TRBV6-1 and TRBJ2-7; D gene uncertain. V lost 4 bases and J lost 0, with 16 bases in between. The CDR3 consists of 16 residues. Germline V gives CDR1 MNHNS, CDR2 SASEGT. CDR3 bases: TGTGCCAGCAGTGCCCCGGGTGCTCTTAGCTCCTACGAGCAGTACTTC. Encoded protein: CASSAPGALSSYEQYF.

The CDR3 DNA is TGTGCCAGCAGCGATACAGGGTTGGGTTACAATGAGCAGTTCTTC. The encoded protein is CASSDTGLGYNEQFF. The J gene is TRBJ2-1, the V gene TRBV7-3; tentatively, D is TRBD1 (6 bases). The V gene lost 5 bases and the J gene lost 4 bases, with 15 bases spanning the gap. The CDR3 loop spans 15 amino acids. CDR1 SGHTA and CDR2 FQGTGA come from the germline V gene. Based on the CDR3 plus reference TRBV7-3 and TRBJ2-1, the full variable domain is GAGVSQTPSNKVTEKGKYVELRCDPISGHTALYWYRQSLGQGPEFLIYFQGTGAADDSGLPNDRFFAVRPEGSVSTLKIQRTERGDSAVYLCASSDTGLGYNEQFFGPGTRLTVL.

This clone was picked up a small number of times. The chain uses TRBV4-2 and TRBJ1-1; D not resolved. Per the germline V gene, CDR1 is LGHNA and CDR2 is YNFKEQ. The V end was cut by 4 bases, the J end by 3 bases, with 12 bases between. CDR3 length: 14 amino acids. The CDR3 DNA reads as TGTGCCAGCAGCCGAGGAGATTTCGACACTGAAGCTTTCTTT. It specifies CASSRGDFDTEAFF.

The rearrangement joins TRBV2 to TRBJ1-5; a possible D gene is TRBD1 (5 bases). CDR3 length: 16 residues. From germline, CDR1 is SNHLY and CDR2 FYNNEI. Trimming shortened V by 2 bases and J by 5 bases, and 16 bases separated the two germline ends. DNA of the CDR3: TGTGCCAGCAGTGAATTTGGCAGGGCGAGCGATCAGCCCCAGCATTTT. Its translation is CASSEFGRASDQPQHF.

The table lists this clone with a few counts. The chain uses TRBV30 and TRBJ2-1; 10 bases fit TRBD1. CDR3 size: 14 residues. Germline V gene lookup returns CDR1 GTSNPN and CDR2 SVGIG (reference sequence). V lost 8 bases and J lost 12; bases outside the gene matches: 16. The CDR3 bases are TGTGCCGTATCCCGGGGACAGGGGTTTATATTGCAGTTCTTC. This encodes CAVSRGQGFILQFF.

For the CDR3, the DNA is TGTGCCAGCGGACCGGAGGGGTTCACAGATACGCAGTATTTT. It codes for CASGPEGFTDTQYF. The chain recombines TRBV9 with TRBJ2-3; the D gene is possibly TRBD2 (6 bases). This CDR3 has 14 residues. Trimming cost V 7 bases and J 2 bases, with 14 bases left between them. Germline-derived CDR1 and CDR2 are SGDLS and YYNGEE.

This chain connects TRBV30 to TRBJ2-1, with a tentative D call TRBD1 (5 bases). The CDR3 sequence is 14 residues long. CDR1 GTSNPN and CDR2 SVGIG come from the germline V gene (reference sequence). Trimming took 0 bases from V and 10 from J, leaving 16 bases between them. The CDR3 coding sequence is TGTGCCTGGAGTGTTTCTGGGGCCTTCAGCGAGCAGTTCTTC. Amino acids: CAWSVSGAFSEQFF.

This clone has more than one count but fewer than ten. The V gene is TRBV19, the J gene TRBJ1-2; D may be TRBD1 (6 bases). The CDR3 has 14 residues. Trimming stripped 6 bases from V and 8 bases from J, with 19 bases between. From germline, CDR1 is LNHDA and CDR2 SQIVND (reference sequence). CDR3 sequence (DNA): TGTGCCAGTAGAGAACAACGGACAGTACACGGCTACACCTTC. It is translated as CASREQRTVHGYTF.

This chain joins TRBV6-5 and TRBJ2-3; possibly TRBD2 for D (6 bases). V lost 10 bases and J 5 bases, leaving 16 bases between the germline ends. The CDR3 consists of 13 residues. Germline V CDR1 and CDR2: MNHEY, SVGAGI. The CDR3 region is CAIATGAGDTQYF. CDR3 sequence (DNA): TGTGCCATCGCGACGGGAGCGGGAGATACGCAGTATTTT.

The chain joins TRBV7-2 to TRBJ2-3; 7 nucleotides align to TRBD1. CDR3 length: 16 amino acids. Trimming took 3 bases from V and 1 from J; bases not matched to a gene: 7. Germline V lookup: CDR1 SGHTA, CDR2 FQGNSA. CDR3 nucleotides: TGTGCCAGCAGCTTGGGGACAGCCACTGGCACAGATACGCAGTATTTT. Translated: CASSLGTATGTDTQYF. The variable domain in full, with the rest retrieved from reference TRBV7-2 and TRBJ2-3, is GAGVSQSPSNKVTEKGKDVELRCDPISGHTALYWYRQSLGQGLEFLIYFQGNSAPDKSGLPSDRFSAERTGGSVSTLTIQRTQQEDSAVYLCASSLGTATGTDTQYFGPGTRLTVL.

CDR3 bases: TGTGCCAGCAGCCAAGGCTACAGGGGGCACGATGAAAAACTGTTTTTT. Encoded protein: CASSQGYRGHDEKLFF. This chain uses TRBV4-2 with TRBJ1-4; TRBD1 agrees at 9 bases. Germline loops: CDR1 LGHNA, CDR2 YNFKEQ. V was pared by 1 base and J by 6 bases, with 6 bases of the junction left unmatched. The CDR3 loop spans 16 amino acids.

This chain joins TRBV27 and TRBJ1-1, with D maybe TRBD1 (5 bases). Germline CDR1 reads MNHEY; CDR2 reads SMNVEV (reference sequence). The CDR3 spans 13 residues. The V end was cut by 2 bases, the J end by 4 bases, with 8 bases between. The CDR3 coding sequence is TGTGCCAGCAGTTTACGGAGGGGCACTGAAGCTTTCTTT. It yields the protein CASSLRRGTEAFF.

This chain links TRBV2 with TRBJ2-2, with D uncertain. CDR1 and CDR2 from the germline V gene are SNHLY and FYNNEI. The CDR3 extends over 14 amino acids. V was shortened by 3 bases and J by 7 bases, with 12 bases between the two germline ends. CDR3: CASSDMIAVGELFF. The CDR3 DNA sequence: TGTGCCAGCAGTGATATGATTGCGGTCGGGGAGCTGTTTTTT.

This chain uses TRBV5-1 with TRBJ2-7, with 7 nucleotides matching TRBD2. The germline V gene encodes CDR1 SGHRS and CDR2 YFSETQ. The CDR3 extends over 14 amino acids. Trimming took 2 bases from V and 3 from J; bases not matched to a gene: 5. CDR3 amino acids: CASSLSLADYEQYF. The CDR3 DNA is TGCGCCAGCAGCTTAAGCCTAGCGGACTACGAGCAGTACTTC.

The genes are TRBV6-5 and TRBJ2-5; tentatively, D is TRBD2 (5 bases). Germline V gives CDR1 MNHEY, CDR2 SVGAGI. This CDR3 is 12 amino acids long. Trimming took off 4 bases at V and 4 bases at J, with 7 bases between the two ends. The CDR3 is CASSFAGETQYF. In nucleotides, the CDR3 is TGTGCCAGCAGTTTTGCGGGAGAGACCCAGTACTTC.

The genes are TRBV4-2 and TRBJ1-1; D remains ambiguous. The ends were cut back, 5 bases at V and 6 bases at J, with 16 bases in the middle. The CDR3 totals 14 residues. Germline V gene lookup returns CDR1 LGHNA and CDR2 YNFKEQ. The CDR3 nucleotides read TGTGCCAGCAGCGTGGGCCTGGGTCCGTCTGAAGCTTTCTTT. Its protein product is CASSVGLGPSEAFF.

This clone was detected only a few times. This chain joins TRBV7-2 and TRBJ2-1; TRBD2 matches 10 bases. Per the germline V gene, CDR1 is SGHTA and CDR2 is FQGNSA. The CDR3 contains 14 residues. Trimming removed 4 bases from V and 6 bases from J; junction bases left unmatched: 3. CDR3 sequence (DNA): TGTGCCAGCAGCTCAGGACTAGCGGTCAATGAGCAGTTCTTC. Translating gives CASSSGLAVNEQFF.

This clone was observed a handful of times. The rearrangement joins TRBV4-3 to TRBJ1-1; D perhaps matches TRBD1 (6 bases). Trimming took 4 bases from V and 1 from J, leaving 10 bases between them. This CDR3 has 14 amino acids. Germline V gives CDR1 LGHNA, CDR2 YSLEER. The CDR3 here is CASSPGTQNTEAFF. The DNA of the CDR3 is TGCGCCAGCAGCCCCGGGACACAGAACACTGAAGCTTTCTTT.

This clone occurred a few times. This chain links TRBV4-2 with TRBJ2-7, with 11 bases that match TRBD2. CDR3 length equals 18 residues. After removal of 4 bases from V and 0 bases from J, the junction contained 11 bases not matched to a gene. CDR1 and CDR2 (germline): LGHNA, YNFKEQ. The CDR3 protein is CASSPLGTSGSPSYEQYF. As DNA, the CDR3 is TGTGCCAGCAGCCCGCTCGGAACTAGCGGGAGTCCCTCCTACGAGCAGTACTTC.

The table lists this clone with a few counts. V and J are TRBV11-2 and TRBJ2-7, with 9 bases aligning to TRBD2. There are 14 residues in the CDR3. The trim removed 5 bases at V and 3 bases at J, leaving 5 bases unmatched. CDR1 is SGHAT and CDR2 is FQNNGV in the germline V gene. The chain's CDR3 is CASSLTTSGYEQYF. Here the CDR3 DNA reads TGTGCCAGCAGCCTTACGACTAGCGGCTACGAGCAGTACTTC.

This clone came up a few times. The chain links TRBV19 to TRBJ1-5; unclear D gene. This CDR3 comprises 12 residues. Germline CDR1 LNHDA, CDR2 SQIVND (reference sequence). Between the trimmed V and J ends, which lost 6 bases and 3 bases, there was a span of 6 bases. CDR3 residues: CASRIYNQPQHF. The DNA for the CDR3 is TGTGCCAGTAGGATCTACAATCAGCCCCAGCATTTT. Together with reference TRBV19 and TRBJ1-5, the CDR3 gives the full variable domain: DGGITQSPKYLFRKEGQNVTLSCEQNLNHDAMYWYRQDPGQGLRLIYYSQIVNDFQKGDIAEGYSVSREKKESFPLTVTSAQKNPTAFYLCASRIYNQPQHFGDGTRLSIL.

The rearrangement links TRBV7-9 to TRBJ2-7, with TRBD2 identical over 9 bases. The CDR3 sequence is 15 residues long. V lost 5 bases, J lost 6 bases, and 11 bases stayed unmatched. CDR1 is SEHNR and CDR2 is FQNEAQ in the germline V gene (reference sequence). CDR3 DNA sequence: TGTGCCAGCAGCCCCTCAGCGGGAGGATCGGGCGAGCAGTACTTC. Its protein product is CASSPSAGGSGEQYF.

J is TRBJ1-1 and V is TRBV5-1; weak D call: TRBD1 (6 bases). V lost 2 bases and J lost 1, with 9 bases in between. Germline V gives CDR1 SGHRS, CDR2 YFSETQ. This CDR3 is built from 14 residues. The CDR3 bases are TGCGCCAGCAGCTTCGGACAGAGGAACACTGAAGCTTTCTTT. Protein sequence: CASSFGQRNTEAFF.

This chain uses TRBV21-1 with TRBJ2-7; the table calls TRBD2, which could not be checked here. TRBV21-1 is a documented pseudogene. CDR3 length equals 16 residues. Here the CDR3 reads CASSKGFCRESYEQYF. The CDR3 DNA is TGTGCCAGCAGCAAAGGGTTCTGCCGGGAATCCTACGAGCAGTACTTC.